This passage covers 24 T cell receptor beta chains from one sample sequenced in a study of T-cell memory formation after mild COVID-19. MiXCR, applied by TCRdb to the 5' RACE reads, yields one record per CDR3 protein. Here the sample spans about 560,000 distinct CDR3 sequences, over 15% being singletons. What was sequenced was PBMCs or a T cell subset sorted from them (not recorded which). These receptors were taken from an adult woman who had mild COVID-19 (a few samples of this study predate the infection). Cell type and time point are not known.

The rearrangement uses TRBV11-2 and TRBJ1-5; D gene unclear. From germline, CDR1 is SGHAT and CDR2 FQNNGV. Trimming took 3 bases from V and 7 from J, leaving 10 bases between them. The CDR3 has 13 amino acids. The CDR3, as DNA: TGTGCCAGCAGCTTCTTAGAAGGCCAGCCCCAGCATTTT. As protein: CASSFLEGQPQHF.

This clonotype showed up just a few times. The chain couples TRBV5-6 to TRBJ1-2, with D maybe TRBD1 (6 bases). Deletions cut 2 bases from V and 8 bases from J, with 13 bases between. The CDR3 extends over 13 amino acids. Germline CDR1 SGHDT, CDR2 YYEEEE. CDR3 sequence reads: CASSFTGIGGYTF. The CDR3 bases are TGTGCCAGCAGCTTTACAGGGATAGGAGGCTACACCTTC.

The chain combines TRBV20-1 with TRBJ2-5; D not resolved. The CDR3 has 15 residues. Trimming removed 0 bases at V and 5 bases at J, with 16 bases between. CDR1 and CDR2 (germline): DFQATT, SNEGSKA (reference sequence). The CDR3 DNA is TGCAGTGCTAGAGATACAATAGATATAGGGGAGACCCAGTACTTC. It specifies CSARDTIDIGETQYF.

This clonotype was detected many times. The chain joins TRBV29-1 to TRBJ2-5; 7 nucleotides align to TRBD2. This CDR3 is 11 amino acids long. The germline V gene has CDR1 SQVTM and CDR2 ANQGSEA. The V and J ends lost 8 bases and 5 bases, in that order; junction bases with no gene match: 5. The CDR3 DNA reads TGCAGCCTGATCGGGGGGGAGACCCAGTACTTC. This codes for CSLIGGETQYF. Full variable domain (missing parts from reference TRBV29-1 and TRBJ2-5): SAVISQKPSRDICQRGTSLTIQCQVDSQVTMMFWYRQQPGQSLTLIATANQGSEATYESGFVIDKFPISRPNLTFSTLTVSNMSPEDSSIYLCSLIGGETQYFGPGTRLLVL.

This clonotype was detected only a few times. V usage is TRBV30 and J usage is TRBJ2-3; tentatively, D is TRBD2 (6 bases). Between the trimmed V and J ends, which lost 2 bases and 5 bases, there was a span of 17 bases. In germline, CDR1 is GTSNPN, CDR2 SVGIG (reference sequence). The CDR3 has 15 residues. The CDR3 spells CAWSTTSFQVDTQYF. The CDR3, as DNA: TGTGCCTGGAGTACGACTAGTTTTCAGGTAGATACGCAGTATTTT.

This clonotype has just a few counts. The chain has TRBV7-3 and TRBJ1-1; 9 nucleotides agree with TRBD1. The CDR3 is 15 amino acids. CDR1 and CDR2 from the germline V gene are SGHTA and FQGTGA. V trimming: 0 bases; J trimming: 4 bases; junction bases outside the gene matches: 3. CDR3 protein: CASSLTRDRVTEAFF. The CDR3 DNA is TGTGCCAGCAGCTTAACAAGGGACAGGGTCACTGAAGCTTTCTTT.

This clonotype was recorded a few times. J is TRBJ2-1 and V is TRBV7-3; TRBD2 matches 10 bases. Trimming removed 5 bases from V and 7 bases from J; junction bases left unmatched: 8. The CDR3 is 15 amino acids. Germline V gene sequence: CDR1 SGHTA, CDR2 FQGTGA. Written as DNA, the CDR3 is TGTGCCAGCAGCCCACTAGCGGGGATTGGAAATGAGCAGTTCTTC. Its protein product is CASSPLAGIGNEQFF.

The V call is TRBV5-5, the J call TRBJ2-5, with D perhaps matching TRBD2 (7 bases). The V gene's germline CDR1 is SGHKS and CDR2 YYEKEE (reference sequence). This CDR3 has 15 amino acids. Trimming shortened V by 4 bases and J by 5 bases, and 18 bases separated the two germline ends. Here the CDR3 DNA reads TGTGCCAGCAGCCCACGGGGGGCCTTTGGGGAGACCCAGTACTTC. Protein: CASSPRGAFGETQYF.

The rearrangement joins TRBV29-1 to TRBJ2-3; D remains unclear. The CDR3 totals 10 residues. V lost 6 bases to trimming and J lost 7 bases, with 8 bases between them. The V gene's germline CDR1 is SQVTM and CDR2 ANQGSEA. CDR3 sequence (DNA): TGCAGCGTCCTCAGTAATACGCAGTATTTT. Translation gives CSVLSNTQYF.

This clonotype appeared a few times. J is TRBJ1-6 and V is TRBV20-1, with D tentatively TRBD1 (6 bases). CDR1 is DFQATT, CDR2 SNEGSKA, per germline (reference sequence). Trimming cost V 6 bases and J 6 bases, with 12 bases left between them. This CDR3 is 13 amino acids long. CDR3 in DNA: TGCAGTGCACCCCAGGGGCGTAATTCACCCCTCCACTTT. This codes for CSAPQGRNSPLHF.

The CDR3 is CASSLNRGEDEQYF. The CDR3 coding sequence is TGCGCCAGCAGCTTGAACAGGGGGGAGGACGAGCAGTACTTC. The V call is TRBV5-1, the J call TRBJ2-7, with TRBD1 identical over 8 bases. Germline V gene lookup returns CDR1 SGHRS and CDR2 YFSETQ. With V trimmed by 1 base and J by 5 bases, 5 bases remained unmatched. The CDR3 has 14 residues.

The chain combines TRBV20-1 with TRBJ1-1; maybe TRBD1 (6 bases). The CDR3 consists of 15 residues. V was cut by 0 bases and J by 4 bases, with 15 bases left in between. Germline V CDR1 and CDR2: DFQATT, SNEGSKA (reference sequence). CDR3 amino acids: CSARDPGTSITEAFF. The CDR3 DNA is TGCAGTGCTAGAGATCCAGGGACAAGCATCACTGAAGCTTTCTTT.

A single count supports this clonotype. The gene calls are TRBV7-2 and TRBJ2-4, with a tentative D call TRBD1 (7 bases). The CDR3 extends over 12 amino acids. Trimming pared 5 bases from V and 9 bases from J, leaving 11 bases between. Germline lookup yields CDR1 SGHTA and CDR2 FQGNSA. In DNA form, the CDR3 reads TGTGCCAGCAGCGCTCAGGGGGGCATTCAGTACTTC. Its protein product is CASSAQGGIQYF.

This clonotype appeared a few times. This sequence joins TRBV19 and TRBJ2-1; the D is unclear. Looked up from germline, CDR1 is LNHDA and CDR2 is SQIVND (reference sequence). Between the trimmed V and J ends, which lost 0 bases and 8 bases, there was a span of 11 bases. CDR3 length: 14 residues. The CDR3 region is CASSIEGTTDEQFF. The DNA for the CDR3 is TGTGCCAGTAGTATAGAGGGAACGACGGATGAGCAGTTCTTC. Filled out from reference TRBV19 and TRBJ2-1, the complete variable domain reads DGGITQSPKYLFRKEGQNVTLSCEQNLNHDAMYWYRQDPGQGLRLIYYSQIVNDFQKGDIAEGYSVSREKKESFPLTVTSAQKNPTAFYLCASSIEGTTDEQFFGPGTRLTVL.

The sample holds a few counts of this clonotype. CDR3 residues: CASSQEVGGGYTF. The CDR3 DNA sequence: TGTGCCAGCAGCCAAGAGGTTGGAGGCGGCTACACCTTC. V gene TRBV3-1 combines with J gene TRBJ1-2; no definite D call. The length of the CDR3 is 13 residues. Germline V CDR1 and CDR2: LGHDT, YNNKEL (reference sequence). The germline V and J ends were trimmed by 0 bases and 8 bases, with 10 bases remaining between them.

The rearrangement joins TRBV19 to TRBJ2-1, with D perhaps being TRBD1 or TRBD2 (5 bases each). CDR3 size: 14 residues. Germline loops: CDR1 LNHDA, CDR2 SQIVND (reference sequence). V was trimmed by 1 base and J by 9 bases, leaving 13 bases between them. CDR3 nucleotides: TGTGCCAGTAGTATAGGGGACGACTCGGGTGAGCAGTTCTTC. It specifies CASSIGDDSGEQFF.

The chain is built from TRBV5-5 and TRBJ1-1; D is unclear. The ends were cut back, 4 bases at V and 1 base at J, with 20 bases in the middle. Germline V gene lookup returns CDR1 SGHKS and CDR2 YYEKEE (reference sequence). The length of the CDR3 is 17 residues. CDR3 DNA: TGTGCCAGCAGCCGCCGGATGTTTGGAGGGCAGAACACTGAAGCTTTCTTT. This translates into CASSRRMFGGQNTEAFF.

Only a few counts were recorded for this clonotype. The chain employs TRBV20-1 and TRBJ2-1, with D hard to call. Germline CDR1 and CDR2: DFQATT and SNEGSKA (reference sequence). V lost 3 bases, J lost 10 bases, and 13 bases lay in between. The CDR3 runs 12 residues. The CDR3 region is CSARVYQREQFF. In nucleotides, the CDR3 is TGCAGTGCTAGGGTATACCAGAGAGAGCAGTTCTTC.

CDR3 amino acids: CASSLGTGAMSSNQPQHF. The DNA for the CDR3 is TGTGCCAGCAGCCTCGGGACAGGGGCTATGTCGAGCAATCAGCCCCAGCATTTT. The rearrangement links TRBV6-6 to TRBJ1-5, with 10 bases lining up with TRBD1. Germline V gene lookup returns CDR1 MNHNY and CDR2 SVGAGI (reference sequence). V dropped 6 bases and J dropped 1; count of bases not matched to a gene: 12. This CDR3 has 18 amino acids.

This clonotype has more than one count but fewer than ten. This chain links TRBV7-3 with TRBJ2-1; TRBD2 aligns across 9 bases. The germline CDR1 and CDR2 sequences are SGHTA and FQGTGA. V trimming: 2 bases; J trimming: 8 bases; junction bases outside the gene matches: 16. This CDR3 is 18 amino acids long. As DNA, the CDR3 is TGTGCCAGCAGCTTAGAGTTCCTAGCGGGACACCAGGGGGATGAGCAGTTCTTC. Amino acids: CASSLEFLAGHQGDEQFF.

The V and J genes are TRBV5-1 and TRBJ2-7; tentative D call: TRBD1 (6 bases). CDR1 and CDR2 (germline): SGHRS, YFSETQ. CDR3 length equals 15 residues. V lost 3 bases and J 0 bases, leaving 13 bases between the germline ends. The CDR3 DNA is TGCGCCAGCAGCTCAGACAGGACGAGCTCCTACGAGCAGTACTTC. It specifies CASSSDRTSSYEQYF.

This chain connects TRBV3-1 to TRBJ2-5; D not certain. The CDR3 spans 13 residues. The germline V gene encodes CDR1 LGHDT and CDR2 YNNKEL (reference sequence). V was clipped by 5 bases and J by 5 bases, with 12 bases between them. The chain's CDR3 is CASSAGVGETQYF. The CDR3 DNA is TGTGCCAGCAGCGCTGGGGTAGGGGAGACCCAGTACTTC.

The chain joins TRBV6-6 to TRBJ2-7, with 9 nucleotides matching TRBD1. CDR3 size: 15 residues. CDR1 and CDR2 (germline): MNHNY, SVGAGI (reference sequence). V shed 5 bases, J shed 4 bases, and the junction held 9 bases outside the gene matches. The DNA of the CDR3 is TGTGCCAGCAGTCCAACCGGACAGGGGCGGTACGAGCAGTACTTC. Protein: CASSPTGQGRYEQYF.

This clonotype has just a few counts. The CDR3 bases are TGTGCCAGCAGCCCCTTTCCGGAAACGGCCAAAAACATTCAGTACTTC. Amino acids: CASSPFPETAKNIQYF. The rearrangement joins TRBV7-8 to TRBJ2-4; unclear D gene. The CDR3 runs to 16 residues. From germline, CDR1 is SGHVS and CDR2 FQNEAQ. The V end lost 5 bases, the J end lost 1 base, and 15 bases lay between the germline ends.